These T cell receptor beta chains were read from a single sample in a study of regulatory T cells in long-lasting Graves disease. From the multiplex PCR reads, TCRdb called clonotypes with MiXCR, one entry per CDR3 protein. The sample shows about 220,000 distinct CDR3 sequences, 15% to 20% of them seen only once. These data were also reused for a study on T cells in Graves' hyperthyroidism and ophthalmopathy.

This sample comprised peripheral blood mononuclear cells (PBMCs), obtained at new diagnosis, from a patient treated with antithyroid drugs. These receptors were taken from a woman aged 25-40 years with Graves disease. The CDR3 runs from the conserved cysteine through the conserved F or W. D genes are given only for firm matches. Size is stated for part of the rows, as once, few or many counts, or as a class when the clone is expanded.

V	size	J	D	CDR3	DNA
TRBV6-2/TRBV6-3	many	TRBJ1-5	TRBD1	CASSDPGDRGGQPQHF	TGTGCCAGCAGTGACCCGGGGGACAGGGGTGGGCAGCCCCAGCATTTT
TRBV7-9	many	TRBJ2-1	-	CASSRRGGLSYNEQFF	TGTGCCAGCAGCAGGAGGGGGGGCCTCTCCTACAATGAGCAGTTCTTC
TRBV9	many	TRBJ2-1	TRBD2	CASSPRVGLAGVYEQFF	TGTGCCAGCAGCCCACGGGTAGGACTAGCGGGAGTTTATGAGCAGTTCTTC
TRBV10-2	many	TRBJ1-2	-	CASSEGGYTF	TGCGCCAGCAGTGAAGGAGGCTACACCTTC
TRBV27	-	TRBJ1-5	-	CASSLRPQQQGRNSNQPQHF	TGTGCCAGCAGTTTACGGCCCCAGCAACAGGGAAGGAATAGCAATCAGCCCCAGCATTTT
TRBV27	many	TRBJ2-7	TRBD1	CASIGQGGAYEQYF	TGTGCCAGCATAGGACAGGGGGGGGCCTACGAGCAGTACTTC
TRBV4-2	few	TRBJ2-1	TRBD2	CASSQERTSGELNEQFF	TGTGCCAGCAGCCAAGAAAGGACTAGCGGGGAACTAAATGAGCAGTTCTTC
TRBV7-2	-	TRBJ2-1	TRBD1	CASSRWTGDSYNEQFF	TGTGCCAGCAGCCGCTGGACAGGGGACTCCTACAATGAGCAGTTCTTC
TRBV20-1	many	TRBJ2-7	TRBD2	CSARDSGAGGEQYF	TGCAGTGCTAGAGATTCTGGGGCGGGAGGCGAGCAGTACTTC
TRBV6-2/TRBV6-3	many	TRBJ2-6	-	CASSGGTKGSGANVLTF	TGTGCCAGCAGTGGGGGGACCAAGGGATCTGGGGCCAACGTCCTGACTTTC
TRBV5-6	many	TRBJ2-6	-	CASSLHPATYSGPGLSGANVLTF	TGTGCCAGCAGCTTGCACCCCGCCACGTACTCAGGGCCTGGGTTGTCCGGGGCCAACGTCCTGACTTTC
TRBV6-1	-	TRBJ2-7	TRBD1	CASRRDRYVQYF	TGTGCCAGCAGAAGGGACAGGTACGTGCAGTACTTC
TRBV7-6	many	TRBJ1-3	-	CASSLRGPGNTIYF	TGTGCCAGCAGCCTTAGGGGTCCTGGAAACACCATATATTTT
TRBV28	many	TRBJ2-7	-	CASSFTNLGLPEQYF	TGTGCCAGCAGTTTTACCAACTTGGGACTGCCGGAGCAGTACTTC
TRBV11-2	-	TRBJ2-1	-	CASSFGWQGSQEQFF	TGTGCCAGCAGCTTCGGTTGGCAGGGGTCGCAGGAGCAGTTCTTC
TRBV24-1	few	TRBJ2-2	-	CATSDLWLRELFF	TGTGCCACCAGTGATTTGTGGCTGCGGGAGCTGTTTTTT
TRBV6-1	-	TRBJ1-2	-	CASTGDNYGYTF	TGTGCCAGCACTGGGGATAACTATGGCTACACCTTC
TRBV9	many	TRBJ2-7	TRBD2	CASSVGRGVVSGEQYF	TGTGCCAGCAGCGTAGGGCGGGGGGTAGTATCTGGCGAGCAGTACTTC
TRBV9	many	TRBJ2-1	-	CASSVDSGAYNEQFF	TGTGCCAGCAGCGTAGATTCCGGAGCCTACAATGAGCAGTTCTTC
TRBV3-1	many	TRBJ2-3	TRBD2	CASSQPSGADTQYF	TGTGCCAGCAGCCAACCTAGCGGTGCAGATACGCAGTATTTT
TRBV6-1	few	TRBJ1-5	-	CASGPESNQPQHF	TGTGCCAGCGGGCCGGAGAGCAATCAGCCCCAGCATTTT
TRBV28	many	TRBJ1-1	TRBD1	CASSRPGQGVTEPEAFF	TGTGCCAGCAGCCGACCGGGACAGGGCGTAACGGAACCTGAAGCTTTCTTT
TRBV7-8	many	TRBJ2-1	-	CASSLVETLNEQFF	TGTGCCAGCAGCTTAGTGGAAACCCTCAATGAGCAGTTCTTC
TRBV11-2	-	TRBJ1-4	-	CASSLFHSRRANEKLFF	TGTGCCAGCAGCTTATTTCATTCCAGAAGAGCTAATGAAAAACTGTTTTTT
TRBV6-1	few	TRBJ2-2	-	CASTRDFYTGELFF	TGTGCCAGCACGAGGGACTTTTACACCGGGGAGCTGTTTTTT
TRBV28	many	TRBJ2-7	-	CASSALGPRVYEQYF	TGTGCCAGCAGTGCTCTTGGGCCGCGAGTCTACGAGCAGTACTTC
TRBV30	many	TRBJ2-7	-	CAWREGRREQYF	TGTGCCTGGAGGGAGGGGAGGCGCGAGCAGTACTTC